A selection of T cell receptor beta chains follows, all from one sample in a study of regulatory T cells in long-lasting Graves disease. Via MiXCR, TCRdb re-called the multiplex PCR reads, giving one row per CDR3 protein. The sample lists hundreds of thousands of distinct CDR3 sequences; about 21% were seen once. The sample in question was peripheral blood mononuclear cells (PBMCs), obtained when the disease was refractory, from a patient treated with antithyroid drugs. The receptors were gathered from a female donor with Graves disease. The CDR3 runs from the conserved cysteine through the conserved F or W. The D gene is left open where the match is weak. Only part of the rows carry a size: once, few, many, or a class if the clone is expanded.

NA	TRBJ2-7	TRBV14	NA	CASSQWAGTPYEQYF	TGTGCCAGCAGCCAATGGGCAGGGACTCCCTACGAGCAGTACTTC
few	TRBJ1-1	TRBV4-1	NA	CASSQEKKGTEAFF	TGCGCCAGCAGCCAAGAGAAGAAGGGCACTGAAGCTTTCTTT
many	TRBJ2-4	TRBV7-2	NA	CASSPVVGVQYF	TGTGCCAGCAGCCCAGTGGTGGGGGTTCAGTACTTC
NA	TRBJ2-1	TRBV7-9	NA	CASSLRKSDGQFF	TGTGCCAGCAGCTTACGCAAGTCAGATGGGCAGTTCTTC
few	TRBJ1-6	TRBV20-1	NA	CSARGQRNHNSPLHF	TGCAGTGCTAGAGGACAGCGAAATCATAATTCACCCCTCCACTTT
NA	TRBJ2-1	TRBV20-1	TRBD2	CSARPSGILTNEQFF	TGCAGTGCTAGGCCAAGCGGGATCCTAACCAATGAGCAGTTCTTC
few	TRBJ2-3	TRBV12-3/TRBV12-4	NA	CASSFSGMTDTQYF	TGTGCCAGCAGTTTTTCGGGGATGACAGATACGCAGTATTTT
few	TRBJ1-2	TRBV29-1	NA	CSAIKANYGYTF	TGCAGCGCCATAAAAGCTAACTATGGCTACACCTTC
NA	TRBJ2-1	TRBV15	NA	CATSKDSLLDEQFF	TGTGCCACCAGCAAGGACAGCTTACTCGATGAGCAGTTCTTC
NA	TRBJ2-2	TRBV28	TRBD2	CATLAGGRTGELLF	TGTGCCACCTTAGCGGGAGGGCGGACCGGGGAGCTGCTTTTT
many	TRBJ2-7	TRBV7-6	TRBD2	CASSLAGAEYEQYF	TGTGCCAGCAGCCTAGCGGGAGCCGAGTACGAGCAGTACTTC
many	TRBJ1-4	TRBV12-3/TRBV12-4	NA	CASSLIAPTNEKLFF	TGTGCCAGCAGTTTAATCGCTCCAACTAATGAAAAACTGTTTTTT
many	TRBJ2-5	TRBV28	NA	CASSLQDRQETQYF	TGTGCCAGCAGTTTACAGGACCGCCAAGAGACCCAGTACTTC
many	TRBJ1-2	TRBV5-1	NA	CASSHGPGSYTF	TGCGCCAGCAGCCACGGGCCGGGATCCTACACCTTC
few	TRBJ2-4	TRBV20-1	NA	CSALAGRNIQYF	TGCAGTGCTCTGGCAGGACGAAACATTCAGTACTTC
NA	TRBJ1-2	TRBV20-1	NA	CSSRRGDGYTF	TGCAGTTCCCGGAGGGGGGACGGCTACACCTTC
many	TRBJ2-7	TRBV30	NA	CAWSVTARWGVDEQYF	TGTGCCTGGAGTGTAACCGCCAGGTGGGGGGTCGACGAGCAGTACTTC
NA	TRBJ2-5	TRBV13	TRBD1	CASSLSGTGISLETQYF	TGTGCCAGCAGCTTATCCGGGACAGGGATTTCATTGGAGACCCAGTACTTC
few	TRBJ2-2	TRBV27	NA	CASSFGLAGELFF	TGTGCCAGCAGTTTCGGCCTGGCCGGGGAGCTGTTTTTT
many	TRBJ2-5	TRBV28	TRBD2	CASSEAWTSGTIGETQYF	TGTGCCAGCAGTGAAGCATGGACTAGCGGGACTATAGGCGAGACCCAGTACTTC
NA	TRBJ1-1	TRBV19	NA	CASSQNMMNTEAFF	TGTGCCAGTAGTCAAAATATGATGAACACTGAAGCTTTCTTT
many	TRBJ2-4	TRBV7-3	TRBD1	CASSRDRGNIQYF	TGTGCCAGCAGTCGGGACAGGGGGAACATTCAGTACTTC
NA	TRBJ2-2	TRBV5-1	NA	CASSLREFETGELFF	TGCGCCAGCAGCTTGCGGGAGTTCGAAACCGGGGAGCTGTTTTTT
few	TRBJ2-5	TRBV10-3	NA	CAISPGQQETQYF	TGTGCCATCAGTCCGGGACAACAAGAGACCCAGTACTTC
NA	TRBJ2-7	TRBV19	TRBD2	CASSLAGAFEQYF	TGTGCCAGCTCACTAGCGGGAGCCTTCGAGCAGTACTTC
many	TRBJ2-5	TRBV25-1	TRBD1	CASSELGDSGETQYF	TGTGCCAGCAGTGAATTGGGGGACAGTGGAGAGACCCAGTACTTC
NA	TRBJ2-1	TRBV3-1	TRBD2	CASSHVGLAYNEQFF	TGTGCCAGCAGCCACGTGGGACTAGCTTACAATGAGCAGTTCTTC
NA	TRBJ1-3	TRBV7-2	NA	CASSSTKTGNTIYF	TGTGCCAGCAGCTCCACCAAGACAGGAAACACCATATATTTT
NA	TRBJ2-7	TRBV9	TRBD1	CASSPRGTGSAYEQYF	TGTGCCAGCAGCCCACGAGGGACAGGGTCCGCCTACGAGCAGTACTTC
many	TRBJ2-7	TRBV2	NA	CASSEGTTQDEQYF	TGTGCCAGCAGTGAGGGGACAACTCAGGACGAGCAGTACTTC
many	TRBJ2-5	TRBV28	NA	CASLGRAGETQYF	TGTGCCAGTCTAGGTAGGGCCGGGGAGACCCAGTACTTC
many	TRBJ2-7	TRBV6-1	NA	CASKGHNYEQYF	TGTGCCAGCAAGGGACACAACTACGAGCAGTACTTC
many	TRBJ1-5	TRBV28	NA	CASSSLLWGGQPQHF	TGTGCCAGCAGTTCTCTGCTCTGGGGTGGTCAGCCCCAGCATTTT
few	TRBJ2-5	TRBV29-1	NA	CSGGTLETQYF	TGCAGCGGCGGGACCTTAGAGACCCAGTACTTC
NA	TRBJ2-2	TRBV6-1	NA	CASSITVITGELFF	TGTGCCAGCAGCATAACAGTGATCACCGGGGAGCTGTTTTTT
many	TRBJ1-5	TRBV27	NA	CASSLSWGAHQPQHF	TGTGCCAGCAGTCTTTCGTGGGGGGCCCATCAGCCCCAGCATTTT
few	TRBJ2-7	TRBV3-1	NA	CASTHGDEQYF	TGTGCCAGCACGCACGGGGACGAGCAGTACTTC
NA	TRBJ1-1	TRBV7-9	NA	CASSSPVYPLGPEAFF	TGTGCCAGCAGCTCGCCAGTCTATCCTTTAGGGCCTGAAGCTTTCTTT
few	TRBJ1-1	TRBV7-9	NA	CASSSIGSTEAFF	TGTGCCAGCAGCAGCATTGGGAGCACTGAAGCTTTCTTT
NA	TRBJ2-5	TRBV5-6	TRBD2	CASSLAAGGLIQETQYF	TGTGCCAGCAGCTTGGCAGCGGGAGGCCTTATACAAGAGACCCAGTACTTC
few	TRBJ1-2	TRBV24-1	TRBD1	CATSDTKTGAGYTF	TGTGCCACCAGTGACACCAAGACAGGGGCGGGCTACACCTTC
few	TRBJ2-5	TRBV4-1	TRBD1	CASSPRTGTGEKETQYF	TGCGCCAGCAGCCCCAGAACCGGGACAGGGGAAAAAGAGACCCAGTACTTC